Reported below is one T cell receptor beta chain. These data originate in a study of shared T cell receptors in the human thymus. Sequencing used immunoSEQ multiplex PCR; TCRdb keeps in-frame clones, though not all of them. The repertoire holds over 350,000 clones, with around 93% as singletons. The CDR3 is 14 amino acids. Between the trimmed V and J ends, which lost 1 base and 5 bases, there was a span of 8 bases. Per germline, CDR1 LNHDA and CDR2 SQIVND (reference sequence). The TCR sequence derives from a human donor. Source material: thymocytes. This chain connects TRBV19 to TRBJ2-2; D is perhaps TRBD1 (6 bases). This CDR3 is CASSIVGGTGELFF. DNA of the CDR3: TGTGCCAGTAGTATAGTAGGGGGAACCGGGGAGCTGTTTTTT.